The TCR beta chain described here comes from a study of blood T cell repertoires in COVID-19 (dated by TCRdb to 2020 to 2021). Describing the broader study: Collaborator samples came from the United States, Italy and Spain and covered acute and convalescent phases of COVID-19. Samples were obtained from the ongoing ImmuneRACE study (first 160 participants) and from 1,254 subjects provided by 6 global collaborators. Where HLA class I and class II types were available, the types were taken from metadata supplied by the sample provider, not from assay-based typing. Subjects who had been exposed to COVID-19, were actively infected with it, or had recovered from it provided the deeply sampled blood TCRbeta repertoires that made up the dataset. The prospective study material was composed of cDNA or gDNA derived from T cells, B-cell-depleted T cells, or PBMCs. The repertoires were released in a freely available public database meant as a resource for research on the immune response to SARS-CoV-2. Sample metadata almost always included a de-identified subject ID, COVID-19 status, age in years and sex.

Concerning this clone: Its recognized antigen is unknown. Base qualities are not at hand, and no much larger clone is one base apart.

Here V drops 7 bases and J drops 5 bases, and the junction holds 7 bases not matched to any gene. In the germline V gene, CDR1 corresponds to SNHLY and CDR2 to FYNNEI. From the cysteine up to the phenylalanine, the CDR3 has a length of 14 residues. The retained sequence is limited to the CDR3, 42 bases, with the frame set at the first base. TCRbeta CDR3 regions were amplified from genomic DNA using the immunoSEQ Assay, a bias-controlled multiplex PCR. As for how the authors treated the data: Within the assay, amplification of reference gene primers was used to estimate how many nucleated cells each sample contained. To quantify the absolute abundance of each unique TCRbeta CDR3 rearrangement, sequence reads were collapsed and filtered. For each sample, productive Simpson clonality was calculated as the square root of Simpson's diversity index over productive rearrangements. Sourced from immuneACCESS, this table was stored by TCRdb with only in-frame sequences that have V and J called. A share of the clones is absent; for the studies checked, an unresolved V gene accounts for under half, and the remainder has no known explanation. V and J calls plus clone size are reproduced from that table; the DNA served to infer D and trimming. Across this sample there are roughly 80,000 clones, with roughly 87% seen only once. The ten most abundant clones make up approximately 12% of the sample.

Whole blood was collected in K2EDTA tubes by collaborating institutions according to the institutions' own protocols. Collaborator samples were shipped for TCRbeta analysis as frozen whole blood, isolated PBMCs, or DNA extracted from either sample type. Results the study describes overall, beyond this receptor: Clinical and demographic metadata were provided uncurated, with the amount varying by source and participant.

The TCR originated in an elderly man with acute or convalescent COVID-19. The rearranged segments are TRBV2 and TRBJ2-1; 8 middle bases align to TRBD1. Sample: peripheral blood. The CDR3 is CASKPGQVNNEQFF. The DNA is as follows: TGTGCCAGCAAACCGGGACAGGTCAACAATGAGCAGTTCTTC.